In this sample, the clone carrying this T cell receptor beta chain turned up a few times. Its target is not known. These data belong to a study of Ad26.COV2.S vaccination and SARS-CoV-2 variants. Overall study context: Into the muscle, Ad26.COV2.S was dosed once or twice, 56 days apart.

Treatment meaning: roughly 20 received Ad26.COV2.S at low or high dose, single or two shots; roughly 5 received placebo; per-sample allocation not given. Specimen acquisition occurred on day 63 following the initial vaccine or placebo injection. Profiled with immunoSEQ multiplex PCR; TCRdb holds only in-frame clones, not every one. This sample has around 400,000 clones, with 83% found just once. V dropped 8 bases and J dropped 6 bases, with 21 bases sitting between them. CDR3 length equals 15 residues. Germline V gene data show CDR1 as MNHEY and CDR2 as SVGAGI. Study outcomes and limitations: Spike-specific TCR breadth was greater in vaccine than placebo recipients. Reportedly, spike-specific CD8+ and CD4+ T cell responses achieved substantial breadth once vaccination had taken place.

J is TRBJ2-3 and V is TRBV6-5; no reliable D call. This sample comprised peripheral blood, obtained in a trial of Ad26.COV2.S vaccine versus placebo. The receptor was derived from a person between 18 and 59 years old who received the Ad26.COV2.S COVID-19 vaccine or a placebo. The CDR3 sequence is CASSSWDSWVDTQYF. CDR3 coding DNA: TGTGCCAGCTCCTCGTGGGATAGCTGGGTGGATACGCAGTATTTT.